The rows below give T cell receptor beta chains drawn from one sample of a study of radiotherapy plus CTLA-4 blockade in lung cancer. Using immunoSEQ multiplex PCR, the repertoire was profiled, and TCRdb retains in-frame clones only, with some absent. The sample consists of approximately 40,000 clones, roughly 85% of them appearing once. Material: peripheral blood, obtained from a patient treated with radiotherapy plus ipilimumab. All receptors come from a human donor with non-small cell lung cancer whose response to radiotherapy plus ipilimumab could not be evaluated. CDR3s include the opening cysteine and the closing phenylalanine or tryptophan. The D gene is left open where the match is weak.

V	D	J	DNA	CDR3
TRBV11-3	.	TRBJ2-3	TGTGCCAGCAGCTTCTCTTCAGCAGATACGCAGTATTTT	CASSFSSADTQYF
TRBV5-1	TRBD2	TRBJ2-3	TGCGCCAGCAGCAGCGGGGGCACAGATACGCAGTATTTT	CASSSGGTDTQYF
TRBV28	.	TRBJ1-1	TGTGCCAGCAGTCTGGGAGCGAACACTGAAGCTTTCTTT	CASSLGANTEAFF
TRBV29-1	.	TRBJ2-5	TGCAGCGTTGAGGCCCAGGGGGAGACCCAGTACTTC	CSVEAQGETQYF
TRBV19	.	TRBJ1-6	TGTGCCAGTCGCCAGGCCGGGGGTATCTCACCCCTCCACTTT	CASRQAGGISPLHF
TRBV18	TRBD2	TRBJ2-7	TGTGCCAGCTCACCAGATAGCGGGGCCTTCTCCTACGAGCAGTACTTC	CASSPDSGAFSYEQYF
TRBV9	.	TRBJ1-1	TGTGCCAGCAGCGTAGAGCAGGTCCCCACTGAAGCTTTCTTT	CASSVEQVPTEAFF
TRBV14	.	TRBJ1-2	TGTGCCAGCAGCCAAGAAACAAAATATGGCTACACCTTC	CASSQETKYGYTF
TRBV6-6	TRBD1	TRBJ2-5	TGTGCCATCCGGACAGGCCAACTAGAGACCCAGTACTTC	CAIRTGQLETQYF
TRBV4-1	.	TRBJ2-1	TGCGCCAGCAGGCCCACCGTGGGTCTCGGGAATGAGCAGTTCTTC	CASRPTVGLGNEQFF
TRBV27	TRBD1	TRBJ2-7	TGTGCCAGCAGCCGCCGAGCGGACAGGGGCCACGAGCAGTACTTC	CASSRRADRGHEQYF
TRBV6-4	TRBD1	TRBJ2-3	TGTGCCAGCGGCGGACAGGGAGGAGATACGCAGTATTTT	CASGGQGGDTQYF
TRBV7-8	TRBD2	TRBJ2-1	TGTGCCAGCAGCGCCCAGATGAGAGCGGGAGCTGGACAGTTCTTC	CASSAQMRAGAGQFF
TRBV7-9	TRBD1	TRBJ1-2	TGTGCCAGCAGCTTTGACAGGGTATCCGGCTACACCTTC	CASSFDRVSGYTF
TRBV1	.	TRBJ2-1	TGCACCAGCAGCCAAGAATGTGGCGGGAGGGTGAATGAGCAGTTCTTC	CTSSQECGGRVNEQFF